Shown below are 26 T cell receptor beta chains from a single sample sequenced in a study of molecular identifiers for immune sequencing clone quantification. TCRdb re-called the PCR reads through MiXCR, storing one row per CDR3 protein. This sample yields over 300,000 distinct CDR3 sequences, of which 24% are seen a single time; 0.65% to 0.75% belongs to the top ten. Sample: naive CD8+ T cells from blood, with Jurkat cell RNA spiked in. Regarding subset: FACS-sorted CD8+CD4-CCR7+CD45RA+ naive T cells. These receptors all come from a human donor in good health. Some libraries in this study had Jurkat cell RNA spiked in.

The chain joins TRBV7-9 to TRBJ2-7; TRBD2 aligns across 9 bases. Germline V lookup: CDR1 SEHNR, CDR2 FQNEAQ (reference sequence). Trimming cost V 3 bases and J 5 bases; bases outside gene matches: 11. The CDR3 is 16 residues long. The CDR3 spells CASSFTTGTSIHEQYF. CDR3 DNA: TGTGCCAGCAGCTTTACTACCGGGACTAGCATCCACGAGCAGTACTTC.

The sample holds many counts of this clonotype. The chain recombines TRBV5-1 with TRBJ2-7; D uncertain. The CDR3 contains 14 residues. V lost 3 bases, J lost 2 bases, and 12 bases lay in between. Germline V gene sequence: CDR1 SGHRS, CDR2 YFSETQ. The CDR3 sequence is CASSYSGPAYEQYF. The CDR3 DNA sequence: TGCGCCAGCAGCTATTCCGGACCAGCCTACGAGCAGTACTTC.

The chain joins TRBV7-9 to TRBJ2-7, with 7 bases lining up with TRBD1. J was trimmed by 1 base and V by 5 bases; bases with no gene match: 8. The CDR3 spans 15 residues. CDR1 is SEHNR, CDR2 FQNEAQ, per germline (reference sequence). DNA for the CDR3: TGTGCCAGCAGCGGGGACAGATTGATGTCCTACGAGCAGTACTTC. Amino acid sequence: CASSGDRLMSYEQYF.

This CDR3 is CASIQGPNTEAFF. CDR3 DNA sequence: TGTGCCAGCATTCAGGGGCCTAACACTGAAGCTTTCTTT. V gene TRBV6-2 or TRBV6-3 combines with J gene TRBJ1-1; the D gene is possibly TRBD1 (6 bases). This CDR3 region has 13 residues. V gave up 7 bases and J gave up 2 bases, with 11 bases separating them. CDR1 is MNHEY, CDR2 SVGEGT, per germline.

A few counts support this clonotype. The V and J genes are TRBV24-1 and TRBJ2-1; possible D gene TRBD2, 5 bases. CDR3 length equals 15 residues. The V end was cut by 1 base, the J end by 0 bases, with 6 bases between. CDR1 is KGHDR and CDR2 is SFDVKD in the germline V gene. CDR3 DNA: TGTGCCACCAGTGATTTAGGGAGCTCCTACAATGAGCAGTTCTTC. It encodes CATSDLGSSYNEQFF.

The chain uses TRBV15 and TRBJ2-3; 9 bases match TRBD2. Germline CDR1 reads LNHNV; CDR2 reads YYDKDF (reference sequence). V trimming: 1 base; J trimming: 1 base; junction bases outside the gene matches: 3. The CDR3 is 16 amino acids. CDR3 region: CATSRAIAGGTDTQYF. CDR3 nucleotide sequence: TGTGCCACCAGCAGAGCTATAGCGGGGGGCACAGATACGCAGTATTTT.

This clonotype was observed many times. The chain links TRBV12-3 or TRBV12-4 to TRBJ2-2; 7 bases fit TRBD2. CDR3 length equals 16 residues. V lost 2 bases, J lost 0 bases, and 3 bases stayed unmatched. CDR3 nucleotide sequence: TGTGCCAGCAGTTTAAGGGACTATCCGAACACCGGGGAGCTGTTTTTT. Protein sequence: CASSLRDYPNTGELFF.

This clonotype was recorded at least ten times. The chain carries TRBV4-1 and TRBJ2-3; either TRBD1 or TRBD2 may supply D (5 bases each). Germline V gives CDR1 MGHRA, CDR2 YSYEKL. The ends were cut back, 4 bases at V and 3 bases at J, with 14 bases in the middle. The CDR3 runs 15 residues. This CDR3 is CASSRGPGFTDTQYF. The CDR3 DNA follows: TGCGCCAGCAGCCGGGGCCCGGGGTTTACAGATACGCAGTATTTT.

On this clonotype: A read error may explain this, as a much larger clone is one base away. The gene calls are TRBV6-2 or TRBV6-3 and TRBJ2-3; possible D gene TRBD2, 5 bases. Germline CDR1 is MNHEY and CDR2 is SVGEGT. CDR3 size: 12 residues. Trimming pared 6 bases from V and 6 bases from J, leaving 10 bases between. CDR3 bases: TGTGCCAGCAGAAAGCGGTCCGATACGCAGTATTTT. The encoded protein is CASRKRSDTQYF.

For this clonotype: The junction departs from the called germline gene at one end, perhaps through a read error. CDR3 bases: TGTGCCACCAGCAGATACCCGGGGGGCAAGACAGGTACGCAGTATTTT. Translation: CATSRYPGGKTGTQYF. This sequence joins TRBV15 and TRBJ2-3, with D perhaps TRBD2 (7 bases). CDR3 length equals 16 residues. Germline V lookup: CDR1 LNHNV, CDR2 YYDKDF (reference sequence). Filled out from reference TRBV15 and TRBJ2-3, the complete variable domain reads DAMVIQNPRYQVTQFGKPVTLSCSQTLNHNVMYWYQQKSSQAPKLLFHYYDKDFNNEADTPDNFQSRRPNTSFCFLDIRSPGLGDTAMYLCATSRYPGGKTGTQYFGPGTRLTVL.

This clonotype was seen ten or more times. The chain carries TRBV7-9 and TRBJ1-3; no clear D. The CDR3 is made up of 14 amino acids. The germline gives CDR1 SEHNR, CDR2 FQNEAQ (reference sequence). Trimming removed 2 bases from V and 0 bases from J, with 5 bases in between. The CDR3 loop is CASSLTSSGNTIYF. The CDR3 region has the DNA TGTGCCAGCAGCTTAACAAGCTCTGGAAACACCATATATTTT. Full variable domain (rest looked up from reference TRBV7-9 and TRBJ1-3): DTGVSQNPRHKITKRGQNVTFRCDPISEHNRLYWYRQTLGQGPEFLTYFQNEAQLEKSRLLSDRFSAERPKGSFSTLEIQRTEQGDSAMYLCASSLTSSGNTIYFGEGSWLTVV.

This clonotype was detected a few times. The chain joins TRBV5-6 to TRBJ2-5; possibly TRBD1 or TRBD2 for D (5 bases each). This CDR3 region has 15 residues. CDR1 SGHDT and CDR2 YYEEEE come from the germline V gene. The germline V and J ends were trimmed by 5 bases and 3 bases, with 17 bases remaining between them. The CDR3 bases are TGTGCCAGCAGGATCGACCCGGGACCGGAAGAGACCCAGTACTTC. It translates to CASRIDPGPEETQYF. The variable domain in full, completed from reference TRBV5-6 and TRBJ2-5, reads DAGVTQSPTHLIKTRGQQVTLRCSPKSGHDTVSWYQQALGQGPQFIFQYYEEEERQRGNFPDRFSGHQFPNYSSELNVNALLLGDSALYLCASRIDPGPEETQYFGPGTRLLVL.

At least ten counts were recorded for this clonotype. V and J are TRBV6-6 and TRBJ2-7; possible D gene TRBD1, 6 bases. Per germline, CDR1 MNHNY and CDR2 SVGAGI (reference sequence). Trimming cost V 8 bases and J 7 bases, with 18 bases left between them. The CDR3 length is 13 residues. The CDR3 sequence is CASAYPGEREQYF. Written as DNA, the CDR3 is TGTGCCAGCGCCTACCCAGGGGAGAGGGAGCAGTACTTC.

The sample holds many counts of this clonotype. The chain links TRBV4-3 to TRBJ2-7, with D perhaps TRBD2 (6 bases). Trimming removed 1 base at V and 0 bases at J, with 10 bases between. From germline, CDR1 is LGHNA and CDR2 YSLEER. The CDR3 is 15 amino acids. CDR3 DNA sequence: TGCGCCAGCAGCCAAGGCGGAGGGAGCTCCTACGAGCAGTACTTC. Its protein product is CASSQGGGSSYEQYF.

Concerning this clonotype: Since a much larger clone is just one base distant, this may be a read error. The chain is built from TRBV29-1 and TRBJ1-1; D perhaps matches TRBD1 (6 bases). Trimming stripped 5 bases from V and 6 bases from J, with 10 bases between. Germline CDR1 is SQVTM and CDR2 is ANQGSEA. This CDR3 is 11 amino acids long. The CDR3 DNA sequence: TGCAGCGTTCCTGGGGGCGCTGAAGCTTTCTTT. Protein: CSVPGGAEAFF.

For this clonotype: A much larger clone lies a single base off, so this may be a read error. The genes are TRBV28 and TRBJ2-3, with 13 positions matching TRBD2. The V gene's germline CDR1 is MDHEN and CDR2 SYDVKM. The CDR3 sequence is 16 residues long. Here the CDR3 reads CASSQGLAGSTNTQYF. CDR3 coding DNA: TGTGCCAGCAGTCAGGGACTAGCGGGAAGCACAAATACGCAGTATTTT.

This clonotype was counted many times. The V call is TRBV18, the J call TRBJ1-1; D unclear. The CDR3 runs to 13 residues. Trimming removed 1 base from V and 5 bases from J, with 8 bases in between. From germline, CDR1 is KGHSH and CDR2 LQKENI. The CDR3 nucleotides read TGTGCCAGCTCACCACAAACGGAAACTGAAGCTTTCTTT. Amino acids: CASSPQTETEAFF.

This clonotype was seen a few times. V is TRBV27 and J is TRBJ1-1, with D possibly being TRBD1 (6 bases). Germline CDR1 is MNHEY and CDR2 is SMNVEV (reference sequence). This CDR3 is 15 amino acids long. The germline V and J ends were trimmed by 5 bases and 4 bases, with 17 bases remaining between them. The CDR3 sequence: CASSPLLGGSTEAFF. The CDR3 coding sequence is TGTGCCAGCAGTCCTCTCCTAGGGGGATCCACTGAAGCTTTCTTT.

This clonotype was detected only a few times. The rearrangement uses TRBV6-2 or TRBV6-3 and TRBJ1-1; D is undetermined. V dropped 4 bases and J dropped 7 bases, with 10 bases sitting between them. This CDR3 contains 12 residues. Germline lookup yields CDR1 MNHEY and CDR2 SVGEGT. This CDR3 is CASSFPPDEAFF. CDR3 nucleotide sequence: TGTGCCAGCAGTTTCCCACCCGATGAAGCTTTCTTT.

A note on this clonotype: A much larger clone lies one base from this, so it may be a read error. As DNA, the CDR3 is TGTGCCAGCAGTTTCGTACAGGGGGCGTCTCAGCCCCAGCATTTT. Its translation: CASSFVQGASQPQHF. The chain has TRBV6-6 and TRBJ1-5, with 9 bases lining up with TRBD1. In germline, CDR1 is MNHNY, CDR2 SVGAGI (reference sequence). Germline trimming cut 4 bases from V and 6 bases from J; bases unmatched to any gene: 7. This CDR3 region has 15 residues.

Regarding this clonotype: A much more abundant neighbour one base away suggests this may be a read error. The J gene is TRBJ2-5, the V gene TRBV11-2; D perhaps matches TRBD2 (5 bases). The CDR3 covers 12 residues. Germline values: CDR1 SGHAT, CDR2 FQNNGV. Trimming pared 1 base from V and 9 bases from J, leaving 9 bases between. CDR3 sequence (DNA): TGTGCCAGCAGCTTAGTCGCGGAGGCCCAGTACTTC. Protein sequence: CASSLVAEAQYF.

The chain links TRBV27 to TRBJ2-3, with D perhaps TRBD1 or TRBD2 (5 bases each). This CDR3 contains 12 residues. The V gene's germline CDR1 is MNHEY and CDR2 SMNVEV (reference sequence). V was trimmed by 0 bases and J by 13 bases, leaving 11 bases between them. CDR3 protein: CASSLSGTLEYF. CDR3 in DNA: TGTGCCAGCAGTTTATCAGGGACCCTGGAGTATTTT.

V usage is TRBV7-2 and J usage is TRBJ2-5, with D possibly being TRBD1 or TRBD2 (5 bases each). Trimming took 1 base from V and 2 from J, leaving 8 bases between them. From germline, CDR1 is SGHTA and CDR2 FQGNSA. This CDR3 is built from 14 residues. The CDR3 DNA reads TGTGCCAGCAGCTTAGTGGGACCGCAAGAGACCCAGTACTTC. Residues: CASSLVGPQETQYF.

This clonotype has just a few counts. V is TRBV27 and J is TRBJ1-6; weak D call: TRBD1 (5 bases). The CDR3 is 15 residues long. CDR1 and CDR2 from the germline V gene are MNHEY and SMNVEV (reference sequence). Between the trimmed V and J ends, which lost 2 bases and 5 bases, there was a span of 10 bases. Here the CDR3 DNA reads TGTGCCAGCAGTTTAACACAGGCCGATAATTCACCCCTCCACTTT. Translating gives CASSLTQADNSPLHF.

This clonotype was counted many times. The chain couples TRBV9 to TRBJ2-5; 8 bases are a match to TRBD1. Germline V gene lookup returns CDR1 SGDLS and CDR2 YYNGEE. This CDR3 has 16 amino acids. Trimming at V came to 3 bases and at J to 3 bases, leaving 10 bases not matched to a gene. The CDR3: CASSGLPGQDKETQYF. The CDR3 nucleotides are TGTGCCAGCAGCGGCCTGCCGGGACAGGATAAAGAGACCCAGTACTTC.

This clonotype appeared many times. CDR3: CASSIGPHRVNTEAFF. The CDR3 DNA reads as TGTGCCAGTAGTATCGGCCCCCACAGGGTCAACACTGAAGCTTTCTTT. The gene calls are TRBV19 and TRBJ1-1, with a tentative D call TRBD1 (6 bases). The germline CDR1 and CDR2 sequences are LNHDA and SQIVND (reference sequence). V was cut by 3 bases and J by 2 bases, with 16 bases left in between. This CDR3 comprises 16 residues.